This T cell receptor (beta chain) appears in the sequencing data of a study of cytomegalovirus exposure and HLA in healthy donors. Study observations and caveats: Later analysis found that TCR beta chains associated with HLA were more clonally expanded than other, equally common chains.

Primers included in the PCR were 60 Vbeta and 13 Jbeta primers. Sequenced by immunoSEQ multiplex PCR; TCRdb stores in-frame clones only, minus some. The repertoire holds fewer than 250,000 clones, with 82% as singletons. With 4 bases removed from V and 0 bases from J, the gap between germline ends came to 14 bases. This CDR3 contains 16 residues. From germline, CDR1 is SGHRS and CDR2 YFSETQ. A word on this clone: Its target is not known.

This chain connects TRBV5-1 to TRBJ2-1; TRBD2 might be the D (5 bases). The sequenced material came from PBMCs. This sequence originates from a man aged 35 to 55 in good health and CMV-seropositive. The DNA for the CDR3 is TGCGCCAGCAGCCCCGGAAGACTAAGCTCCTACAATGAGCAGTTCTTC. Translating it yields CASSPGRLSSYNEQFF. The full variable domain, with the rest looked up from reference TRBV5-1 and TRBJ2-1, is KAGVTQTPRYLIKTRGQQVTLSCSPISGHRSVSWYQQTPGQGLQFLFEYFSETQRNKGNFPGRFSGRQFSNSRSEMNVSTLELGDSALYLCASSPGRLSSYNEQFFGPGTRLTVL.